One TCR beta chain is described in this entry. These data belong to a study of shared clonotypes between healthy human individuals. The CDR3 covers 9 residues. Germline CDR1 SGHDN, CDR2 FVKESK. The germline V and J ends were trimmed by 4 bases and 13 bases, with 2 bases remaining between them. Only in-frame clones appear in the TCRdb table, and some are missing; sequencing was by immunoSEQ multiplex PCR. Of about 1 million clones listed, about 74% are singletons. This chain links TRBV14 with TRBJ1-6; D is undetermined. The sequence came from a man between 18 and 29 years old in good health. The sequenced material came from memory CD4+ T cells sorted from blood. Subset specified: CD45RA-negative fraction. The CDR3 loop is CASSRPLHF. The DNA for the CDR3 is TGTGCCAGCAGCCGCCCCCTCCACTTT.